These 13 T cell receptor beta chains share one sample of origin, sequenced in a study of T cells after yellow fever vaccination. TCRdb called the 5' RACE reads again in MiXCR, with one record for every CDR3 protein. The sample lists 78,000 or so distinct CDR3 sequences; around 7.1% were seen once. Sequenced here: CD8+ T cells sorted from PBMCs, sampled approximately 11 days after the first yellow fever vaccination. The receptors come from a man between 18 and 29 years old who received the YFV17D yellow fever vaccine.

This clonotype was detected ten times or more. V gene TRBV29-1 combines with J gene TRBJ1-2, with a weak D call TRBD1 (6 bases). The CDR3 extends over 12 amino acids. Germline V lookup: CDR1 SQVTM, CDR2 ANQGSEA. V was cut by 7 bases and J by 4 bases, with 13 bases left in between. The CDR3 sequence is CSGRVGGYGYTF. DNA for the CDR3: TGCAGCGGAAGGGTAGGGGGCTATGGCTACACCTTC.

This clonotype was seen many times. CDR3 in amino acids: CSSRVGAGYTDTQYF. The CDR3 DNA follows: TGCAGCTCGAGGGTAGGGGCCGGATACACAGATACGCAGTATTTT. The rearrangement uses TRBV29-1 and TRBJ2-3; D is possibly TRBD1 or TRBD2 (5 bases each). Trimming took 8 bases from V and 2 from J, leaving 20 bases between them. The CDR3 totals 15 residues. Germline V lookup: CDR1 SQVTM, CDR2 ANQGSEA.

At least ten counts were recorded for this clonotype. In DNA, the CDR3 is TGTGCCAGCAGCCCCAGGTGGTTGTCCTACAATGAGCAGTTCTTC. Residues: CASSPRWLSYNEQFF. This chain links TRBV7-8 with TRBJ2-1, with D unclear. CDR3 length equals 15 residues. V dropped 5 bases and J dropped 1 base, with 12 bases sitting between them. Per germline, CDR1 SGHVS and CDR2 FQNEAQ.

In the case of this clonotype: This may stem from a read error, because a much larger clone lies one nucleotide away. The chain joins TRBV7-2 to TRBJ2-3; D is possibly TRBD2 (6 bases). CDR1 and CDR2 (germline): SGHTA, FQGNSA. The CDR3 sequence is 16 residues long. The CDR3 bases are TGTGACAGCAGCTCGAACCGGGACTGGTATACAGATACGCAGTATTTT. Encoded protein: CDSSSNRDWYTDTQYF.

This clonotype was counted ten times or more. The chain uses TRBV7-2 and TRBJ2-3, with D maybe TRBD2 (7 bases). Germline V gives CDR1 SGHTA, CDR2 FQGNSA. This CDR3 contains 14 residues. V lost 3 bases and J 7 bases, leaving 14 bases between the germline ends. CDR3 loop: CASSFRGAVNTQYF. The CDR3 DNA reads TGTGCCAGCAGCTTCCGGGGGGCCGTGAATACGCAGTATTTT.

In its sample, this clonotype was seen many times. CDR3 sequence (DNA): TGTGCCAGCAGATTTACGACAGGAGTTAACAATGAGCAGTTCTTC. Translating gives CASRFTTGVNNEQFF. The chain joins TRBV7-9 to TRBJ2-1; tentatively, D is TRBD1 (6 bases). CDR1 and CDR2 from the germline V gene are SEHNR and FQNEAQ (reference sequence). The CDR3 loop spans 15 amino acids. V gave up 6 bases and J gave up 5 bases, with 17 bases separating them.

This clonotype showed up just once. The V call is TRBV7-2, the J call TRBJ1-6; 10 bases fit TRBD1. V was clipped by 4 bases and J by 8 bases; unmatched bases: 11. This CDR3 is 17 amino acids long. Germline V CDR1 and CDR2: SGHTA, FQGNSA. This chain's CDR3 is CASSSGSGTGAYSPLHF. CDR3 DNA: TGTGCCAGCAGCTCGGGTTCAGGGACAGGGGCTTATTCACCCCTCCACTTT.

This clonotype has a count of ten or more. The chain recombines TRBV7-9 with TRBJ1-1, with D uncertain. Trimming stripped 2 bases from V and 6 bases from J, with 10 bases between. Germline V gives CDR1 SEHNR, CDR2 FQNEAQ (reference sequence). This CDR3 is built from 13 residues. The CDR3 bases are TGTGCCAGCAGCTTAAGGAGGGAAGCTGAAGCTTTCTTT. It is translated as CASSLRREAEAFF. Filled out from reference TRBV7-9 and TRBJ1-1, the complete variable domain reads DTGVSQNPRHKITKRGQNVTFRCDPISEHNRLYWYRQTLGQGPEFLTYFQNEAQLEKSRLLSDRFSAERPKGSFSTLEIQRTEQGDSAMYLCASSLRREAEAFFGQGTRLTVV.

This clonotype was seen only a few times. The genes are TRBV7-9 and TRBJ2-3; the D gene is possibly TRBD2 (6 bases). V lost 4 bases to trimming and J lost 0 bases, with 8 bases between them. The CDR3 has 14 amino acids. Germline lookup yields CDR1 SEHNR and CDR2 FQNEAQ (reference sequence). As DNA, the CDR3 is TGTGCCAGCAGCTGGCGGGGAAGCACAGATACGCAGTATTTT. It codes for CASSWRGSTDTQYF. The full variable domain, completed using reference TRBV7-9 and TRBJ2-3, is DTGVSQNPRHKITKRGQNVTFRCDPISEHNRLYWYRQTLGQGPEFLTYFQNEAQLEKSRLLSDRFSAERPKGSFSTLEIQRTEQGDSAMYLCASSWRGSTDTQYFGPGTRLTVL.

Only a few counts were recorded for this clonotype. This chain joins TRBV29-1 and TRBJ1-1; TRBD1 might be the D (5 bases). Trimming took off 6 bases at V and 0 bases at J, with 8 bases between the two ends. The germline gives CDR1 SQVTM, CDR2 ANQGSEA. CDR3 length equals 12 residues. The DNA of the CDR3 is TGCAGCGTCAGGGTTATGAACACTGAAGCTTTCTTT. Amino acids: CSVRVMNTEAFF.

The sample holds a few counts of this clonotype. This chain uses TRBV24-1 with TRBJ1-1; unclear D gene. The CDR3 extends over 15 amino acids. CDR1 is KGHDR, CDR2 SFDVKD, per germline. The V end lost 2 bases, the J end lost 0 bases, and 9 bases lay between the germline ends. The CDR3: CATSDSQAMNTEAFF. CDR3 nucleotide sequence: TGTGCCACCAGTGATTCCCAGGCCATGAACACTGAAGCTTTCTTT.

This clonotype was detected many times. At one end, the junction sequence differs from germline, possibly due to a read error. CDR3 in DNA: TGTGCTAGCAGCCCCGTTCTAGCGAGCTCCTACAATGAGCAGTTCTTC. Amino acid sequence: CASSPVLASSYNEQFF. The chain combines TRBV7-7 with TRBJ2-1; tentatively, D is TRBD2 (6 bases). This CDR3 is built from 16 residues. In germline, CDR1 is SSHAT, CDR2 FNYEAQ (reference sequence).

This clonotype was recorded at least ten times. The V call is TRBV12-3 or TRBV12-4, the J call TRBJ2-7, with TRBD2 matching over 11 bases. The CDR3 is made up of 16 amino acids. The trim removed 8 bases at V and 4 bases at J, leaving 13 bases unmatched. The CDR3 reads CASASGGPHDGYEQYF. The CDR3 DNA reads as TGTGCCAGCGCTAGCGGGGGGCCTCATGATGGGTACGAGCAGTACTTC.